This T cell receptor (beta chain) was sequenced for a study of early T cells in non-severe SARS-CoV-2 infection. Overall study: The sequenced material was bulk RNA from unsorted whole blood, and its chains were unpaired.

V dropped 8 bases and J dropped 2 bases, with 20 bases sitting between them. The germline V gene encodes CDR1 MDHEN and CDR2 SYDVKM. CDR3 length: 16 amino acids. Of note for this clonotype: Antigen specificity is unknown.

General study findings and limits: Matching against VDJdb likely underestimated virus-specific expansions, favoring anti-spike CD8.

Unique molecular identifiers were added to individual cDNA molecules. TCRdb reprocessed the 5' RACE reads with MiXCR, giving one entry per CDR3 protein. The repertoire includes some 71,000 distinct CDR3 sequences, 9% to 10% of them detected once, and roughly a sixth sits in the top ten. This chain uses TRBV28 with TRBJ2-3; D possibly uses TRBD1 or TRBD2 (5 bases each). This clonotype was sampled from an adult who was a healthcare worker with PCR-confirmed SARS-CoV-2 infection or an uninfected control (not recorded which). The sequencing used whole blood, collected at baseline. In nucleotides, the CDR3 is TGTGCCAGCTCACGATGGGTAGGGACGGCCACAGATACGCAGTATTTT. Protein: CASSRWVGTATDTQYF.